Below, one T cell receptor beta chain is given with its context. No antigen is known for it. Assay execution proceeded at the deep level. Repertoires were generated with immunoSEQ multiplex PCR, while TCRdb's copy carries only in-frame clones and drops some. This table holds over 1.5 million clones, nearly 99% found once. These data belong to a study of shared clonotypes between healthy human individuals. This CDR3 comprises 15 residues. Trimming took 0 bases from V and 2 from J, leaving 8 bases between them. Germline V gene lookup returns CDR1 SGHDT and CDR2 YYEEEE. Recent acute infections and vaccinations were absent in the healthy HIV-negative adult donors. The study's findings and limits: Clonotype sharing levels among donors were expected to vary with sequencing depth.

The clonotype originates from a young man in good health. V usage is TRBV5-6 and J usage is TRBJ1-4; D is unclear. Material for sequencing was naive CD4+ T cells sorted from blood. Indicated subset: CD45RA+ positively selected. The CDR3 region has the DNA TGTGCCAGCAGCTTGGATTCAAGGACTAATGAAAAACTGTTTTTT. It specifies CASSLDSRTNEKLFF.